The 31 T cell receptor beta chains below all came from one sample that was sequenced in a study of OX40 agonist ivuxolimab in advanced cancers. Assay: immunoSEQ multiplex PCR; the TCRdb copy retains only in-frame clones and omits some. In the table there are over 10,000 clones, around 80% of which are singletons. Here the sequenced sample was CD4+ or CD8+ T cells sorted from blood, taken in a trial of the OX40 agonist ivuxolimab. These receptors came from an adult with an advanced solid tumor such as melanoma, head and neck, liver or kidney cancer.

This clone has more than one count but fewer than ten. The chain uses TRBV4-1 and TRBJ1-1; D is perhaps TRBD1 (6 bases). This CDR3 is 14 amino acids long. Germline-derived CDR1 and CDR2 are MGHRA and YSYEKL. V dropped 1 base and J dropped 1 base, with 7 bases sitting between them. This CDR3 is CASSQATGNTEAFF. The CDR3 nucleotides are TGCGCCAGCAGCCAAGCGACAGGGAACACTGAAGCTTTCTTT.

This clone is a singleton in its sample. The V call is TRBV7-8, the J call TRBJ2-3; D remains unclear. Germline V gene data show CDR1 as SGHVS and CDR2 as FQNEAQ. This CDR3 region has 11 residues. V was cut by 7 bases and J by 6 bases, with 8 bases left in between. CDR3 loop: CASILGDTQYF. CDR3 coding DNA: TGTGCCAGCATCCTTGGGGATACGCAGTATTTT.

The rearrangement links TRBV29-1 to TRBJ2-5; D gene uncertain. Germline CDR1 is SQVTM and CDR2 is ANQGSEA. The CDR3 consists of 14 residues. V was trimmed by 4 bases and J by 2 bases, leaving 14 bases between them. CDR3 nucleotides: TGCAGCGTTGTATCCGCCGGCGAACAAGAGACCCAGTACTTC. It specifies CSVVSAGEQETQYF.

The chain combines TRBV10-1 with TRBJ2-1, with TRBD2 as a possible D gene (6 bases). The length of the CDR3 is 16 residues. Germline V gives CDR1 WNHNN, CDR2 SYGVQD (reference sequence). The V gene lost 3 bases and the J gene lost 0 bases, with 12 bases spanning the gap. The CDR3 here is CASSDPAGSSYNEQFF. In DNA form, the CDR3 reads TGCGCCAGCAGTGATCCGGCGGGGAGCTCCTACAATGAGCAGTTCTTC.

The J gene is TRBJ1-1, the V gene TRBV11-2; D is unresolved. The germline V and J ends were trimmed by 1 base and 6 bases, with 6 bases remaining between them. CDR1 and CDR2 (germline): SGHAT, FQNNGV. This CDR3 region has 12 residues. The CDR3 sequence: CASSLGRPEAFF. DNA for the CDR3: TGTGCCAGCAGCTTAGGAAGGCCTGAAGCTTTCTTT.

This clone was counted a single time. The chain employs TRBV9 and TRBJ2-7; the D is unclear. Germline CDR1 SGDLS, CDR2 YYNGEE. The length of the CDR3 is 13 residues. Deletions cut 5 bases from V and 0 bases from J, with 9 bases between. The CDR3 sequence: CASSYGPSYEQYF. As DNA, the CDR3 is TGTGCCAGCAGTTATGGGCCCTCCTACGAGCAGTACTTC.

CDR3 amino acids: CASRETGDNQPQHF. In nucleotides, the CDR3 is TGTGCCAGCAGGGAGACAGGGGACAATCAGCCCCAGCATTTT. The J gene is TRBJ1-5, the V gene TRBV25-1; 8 bases agree with TRBD1. Germline V CDR1 and CDR2: MGHDK, SYGVNS. The CDR3 totals 14 residues. V shed 6 bases, J shed 3 bases, and the junction held 4 bases outside the gene matches. Supplemented by reference TRBV25-1 and TRBJ1-5, the full variable domain reads EADIYQTPRYLVIGTGKKITLECSQTMGHDKMYWYQQDPGMELHLIHYSYGVNSTEKGDLSSESTVSRIRTEHFPLTLESARPSHTSQYLCASRETGDNQPQHFGDGTRLSIL.

V and J are TRBV10-2 and TRBJ2-1; 7 nucleotides align to TRBD2. With V trimmed by 3 bases and J by 0 bases, 8 bases remained unmatched. The germline V gene encodes CDR1 WSHSY and CDR2 SAAADI. The CDR3 sequence is 17 residues long. For the CDR3, the DNA is TGCGCCAGCAGTGATAGGGTCGCTAGCGGCTCCTACAATGAGCAGTTCTTC. It translates to CASSDRVASGSYNEQFF.

The chain carries TRBV2 and TRBJ2-2; D uncertain. V dropped 6 bases and J dropped 7 bases, with 9 bases sitting between them. CDR3 length: 12 residues. In germline, CDR1 is SNHLY, CDR2 FYNNEI. Here the CDR3 DNA reads TGTGCCAGCAGCCACGGCAACGGGGAGCTGTTTTTT. It specifies CASSHGNGELFF.

V usage is TRBV27 and J usage is TRBJ2-3; D is possibly TRBD2 (5 bases). V lost 5 bases and J 1 base, leaving 22 bases between the germline ends. The CDR3 runs to 18 residues. Germline values: CDR1 MNHEY, CDR2 SMNVEV (reference sequence). CDR3 nucleotide sequence: TGTGCCAGCAGTAGCCTTCTTCCTGGGCGGGTGCGCACAGATACGCAGTATTTT. As protein: CASSSLLPGRVRTDTQYF.

The rearrangement links TRBV5-6 to TRBJ1-3; the D is unclear. The CDR3 has 14 residues. The V gene's germline CDR1 is SGHDT and CDR2 YYEEEE. Trimming took 1 base from V and 4 from J, leaving 9 bases between them. In DNA form, the CDR3 reads TGTGCCAGCAGCTTGAGTGCCGGAGGAAACACCATATATTTT. The encoded protein is CASSLSAGGNTIYF.

This clone is deemed large. V and J are TRBV2 and TRBJ1-5, with D possibly TRBD1 on 6 matching bases. Trimming removed 3 bases at V and 4 bases at J, with 16 bases between. The CDR3 has 16 residues. CDR1 and CDR2 from the germline V gene are SNHLY and FYNNEI. DNA for the CDR3: TGTGCCAGCAGTGAGCGGGGGCTAATGAAGAATCAGCCCCAGCATTTT. It yields the protein CASSERGLMKNQPQHF.

This chain uses TRBV4-1 with TRBJ1-2, with D unresolved. Germline V gene sequence: CDR1 MGHRA, CDR2 YSYEKL. The CDR3 has 14 residues. Trimming took 1 base from V and 5 from J, leaving 11 bases between them. The CDR3 loop reads CASSQGPGEYGYTF. The CDR3 DNA follows: TGCGCCAGCAGCCAAGGGCCCGGGGAGTATGGCTACACCTTC.

The chain recombines TRBV7-6 with TRBJ2-2, with D perhaps matching TRBD2 (5 bases). CDR1 is SGHVS and CDR2 is FNYEAQ in the germline V gene. The CDR3 spans 14 residues. V was trimmed by 1 base and J by 3 bases, leaving 6 bases between them. Here the CDR3 reads CASSLGLYTGELFF. CDR3 in DNA: TGTGCCAGCAGCTTAGGACTATACACCGGGGAGCTGTTTTTT.

This clone was seen only a few times. V gene TRBV6-1 combines with J gene TRBJ1-2; D is perhaps TRBD1 (5 bases). This CDR3 comprises 13 residues. Germline V lookup: CDR1 MNHNS, CDR2 SASEGT. Trimming stripped 3 bases from V and 6 bases from J, with 11 bases between. CDR3 in amino acids: CASSESGRNGYTF. The CDR3 DNA reads TGTGCCAGCAGTGAGTCAGGGAGGAATGGCTACACCTTC.

Written as DNA, the CDR3 is TGTGCCAGCAGATTGAGGACGGCATCCTACAATGAGCAGTTCTTC. As protein: CASRLRTASYNEQFF. The V and J genes are TRBV5-6 and TRBJ2-1; no clear D. With 5 bases removed from V and 1 base from J, the gap between germline ends came to 13 bases. The CDR3 is 15 residues long. Per germline, CDR1 SGHDT and CDR2 YYEEEE.

V and J are TRBV28 and TRBJ1-2; D unresolved. Germline V gene sequence: CDR1 MDHEN, CDR2 SYDVKM. CDR3 length equals 13 residues. Between the trimmed V and J ends, which lost 4 bases and 4 bases, there was a span of 10 bases. In nucleotides, the CDR3 is TGTGCCAGCAGTTCCCCGGACGGCTATGGCTACACCTTC. It specifies CASSSPDGYGYTF.

V and J are TRBV27 and TRBJ1-2; TRBD1 might be the D (5 bases). The V gene lost 2 bases and the J gene lost 0 bases, with 16 bases spanning the gap. The CDR3 length is 17 residues. Germline loops: CDR1 MNHEY, CDR2 SMNVEV (reference sequence). CDR3 in amino acids: CASSLQGPMGANYGYTF. CDR3 nucleotides: TGTGCCAGCAGTTTACAGGGACCGATGGGGGCTAACTATGGCTACACCTTC.

This clone was picked up one time. The chain has TRBV7-3 and TRBJ2-1; D unclear. Trimming removed 2 bases at V and 10 bases at J, with 6 bases between. There are 11 residues in the CDR3. Germline CDR1 SGHTA, CDR2 FQGTGA. CDR3 loop: CASSLGREQFF. As DNA, the CDR3 is TGTGCCAGCAGCTTAGGTCGCGAGCAGTTCTTC.

This clone has just one count. The rearrangement joins TRBV27 to TRBJ2-1, with a possible D match to TRBD2 (7 bases). CDR3 length equals 13 residues. Trimming removed 6 bases at V and 7 bases at J, with 13 bases between. Germline-derived CDR1 and CDR2 are MNHEY and SMNVEV (reference sequence). The CDR3 here is CASSLGGENEQFF. In nucleotides, the CDR3 is TGTGCCAGCAGCCTAGGGGGGGAGAATGAGCAGTTCTTC.

This clone turned up a few times. The chain has TRBV28 and TRBJ2-2; D might be TRBD1 (6 bases). V was trimmed by 3 bases and J by 1 base, leaving 6 bases between them. The CDR3 covers 14 residues. The germline V gene encodes CDR1 MDHEN and CDR2 SYDVKM. The CDR3 reads CASSLTGNTGELFF. The CDR3 DNA follows: TGTGCCAGCAGTTTGACAGGGAACACCGGGGAGCTGTTTTTT.

The chain carries TRBV27 and TRBJ1-2, with 9 bases that match TRBD1. The CDR3 is 14 amino acids. J was trimmed by 6 bases and V by 7 bases; bases with no gene match: 9. CDR1 is MNHEY, CDR2 SMNVEV, per germline (reference sequence). The CDR3 region is CASKITGGTNGYTF. In DNA, the CDR3 is TGTGCCAGCAAGATTACAGGGGGCACGAATGGCTACACCTTC.

This clone is termed medium-sized. The V call is TRBV5-1, the J call TRBJ2-7; 12 bases agree with TRBD2. This CDR3 has 16 residues. J lost 7 bases, V lost 1 base, and 9 bases had no gene match. The germline V gene has CDR1 SGHRS and CDR2 YFSETQ. CDR3 sequence reads: CASSLTPSGGAYEQYF. In DNA form, the CDR3 reads TGCGCCAGCAGCTTGACTCCTAGCGGGGGGGCTTATGAGCAGTACTTC.

This chain joins TRBV7-9 and TRBJ2-5; D unclear. The J call could be wrong; TRBJ2-7 is a better fit for the DNA end. Germline CDR1 reads SEHNR; CDR2 reads FQNEAQ (reference sequence). CDR3 length equals 12 residues. CDR3 coding DNA: TGTGCCAGCAGCTTAGCCCGGGTCGAGCAGTACTTC. It encodes CASSLARVEQYF.

This clone appeared a few times. This chain connects TRBV19 to TRBJ1-3; perhaps TRBD1 as D (5 bases). This CDR3 has 15 residues. Germline V gives CDR1 LNHDA, CDR2 SQIVND (reference sequence). V was shortened by 3 bases and J by 4 bases, with 13 bases between the two germline ends. The CDR3 nucleotides read TGTGCCAGTAGTATCTCAACAGGCCCGGGAAACACCATATATTTT. Translation gives CASSISTGPGNTIYF.

CDR3 nucleotide sequence: TGTGCCAGCAGTTACTGGCAGGACAATCAGCCCCAGCATTTT. Protein: CASSYWQDNQPQHF. The chain recombines TRBV6-6 with TRBJ1-5; no clear D gene. The CDR3 runs 14 residues. V lost 1 base and J lost 3, with 7 bases in between. CDR1 and CDR2 (germline): MNHNY, SVGAGI (reference sequence).

DNA for the CDR3: TGCAGCGTCCAGGGAGAAACCTACGAGCAGTACTTC. It translates to CSVQGETYEQYF. The chain joins TRBV29-1 to TRBJ2-7; TRBD1 or TRBD2 may be the D gene (5 bases each). The CDR3 consists of 12 residues. Looked up from germline, CDR1 is SQVTM and CDR2 is ANQGSEA. V was trimmed by 6 bases and J by 2 bases, leaving 11 bases between them.

By its share, this clone is medium-sized. V is TRBV11-3 and J is TRBJ2-1; the match to TRBD2 covers 10 bases. The length of the CDR3 is 17 residues. CDR1 is SGHNT and CDR2 is YENEEA in the germline V gene. V trimming: 1 base; J trimming: 6 bases; junction bases outside the gene matches: 9. The CDR3 coding sequence is TGTGCCAGCAGCTTAGGAGTAGCGGGAGGATTGATCAATGAGCAGTTCTTC. Translation gives CASSLGVAGGLINEQFF.

The V and J genes are TRBV2 and TRBJ1-5, with 9 bases identical to TRBD1. The V segment lost 8 bases and the J segment 3 bases; nucleotides outside the gene matches: 11. Germline-derived CDR1 and CDR2 are SNHLY and FYNNEI. The CDR3 spans 16 residues. This chain's CDR3 is CASGAFGTGSNQPQHF. CDR3 DNA sequence: TGTGCCAGCGGGGCATTCGGGACAGGGTCCAATCAGCCCCAGCATTTT.

By frequency in the sample, this clone is medium-sized. This chain connects TRBV11-3 to TRBJ2-1; 14 nucleotides align to TRBD2. CDR1 and CDR2 (germline): SGHNT, YENEEA. The CDR3 has 17 amino acids. V shed 5 bases, J shed 5 bases, and the junction held 8 bases outside the gene matches. CDR3 sequence reads: CASSTGLAGGLNNEQFF. The CDR3 DNA is TGTGCCAGCAGCACCGGACTAGCGGGAGGACTGAACAATGAGCAGTTCTTC.

This clone was seen a handful of times. This chain connects TRBV7-3 to TRBJ2-1; D might be TRBD2 (6 bases). This CDR3 is 15 amino acids long. Germline V gives CDR1 SGHTA, CDR2 FQGTGA. V was cut by 3 bases and J by 5 bases, with 14 bases left in between. CDR3 nucleotide sequence: TGTGCCAGCAGCTTCCGGGGAGGCCCAGACAATGAGCAGTTCTTC. It translates to CASSFRGGPDNEQFF. The entire variable domain, with the rest obtained from reference TRBV7-3 and TRBJ2-1, is as follows: GAGVSQTPSNKVTEKGKYVELRCDPISGHTALYWYRQSLGQGPEFLIYFQGTGAADDSGLPNDRFFAVRPEGSVSTLKIQRTERGDSAVYLCASSFRGGPDNEQFFGPGTRLTVL.